The source of this TCR beta chain is a study of control samples from healthy donors and cancer patients. Assay: immunoSEQ multiplex PCR; the TCRdb copy retains only in-frame clones and omits some. The table lists approximately 70,000 clones, 83% of them singletons. This clone was found a few times. Source material: blood. This receptor was taken from a man aged 55 to 70 in good health.

CDR3 in amino acids: CASSPLGAAGELFF. CDR3 nucleotide sequence: TGTGCCAGCAGCCCGCTGGGGGCGGCCGGGGAGCTGTTTTTT. The V call is TRBV7-2, the J call TRBJ2-2; weak D call: TRBD1 (6 bases). The germline gives CDR1 SGHTA, CDR2 FQGNSA. Trimming removed 5 bases at V and 6 bases at J, with 13 bases between. This CDR3 has 14 residues.